The TCR beta chain described here comes from a study of OX40 agonist ivuxolimab in advanced cancers. Study at large: Enrolled patients in dose escalation had cancers that were hepatocellular carcinoma, melanoma, renal cell or head and neck cancer.

Some clones are missing from TCRdb's copy, which holds only in-frame ones; the method was immunoSEQ multiplex PCR. Here the sample spans 80,000 or so clones, roughly 80% being singletons. CDR1 is SGHTA, CDR2 FQGNSA, per germline. The germline V and J ends were trimmed by 5 bases and 4 bases, with 14 bases remaining between them. The CDR3 has 14 amino acids. The origin of this receptor is an adult with an advanced solid tumor such as melanoma, head and neck, liver or kidney cancer. The sample was CD4+ or CD8+ T cells sorted from blood, taken in a trial of the OX40 agonist ivuxolimab. The chain links TRBV7-2 to TRBJ1-2, with D maybe TRBD1 (5 bases). CDR3 region: CASSPSGGGYGYTF. For the CDR3, the DNA is TGTGCCAGCAGCCCCTCGGGTGGGGGCTATGGCTACACCTTC.